This TCR beta chain is from a study of OX40 agonist ivuxolimab in advanced cancers. At the level of the study: The study gave patients intravenous ivuxolimab at 0.01 to 10 mg/kg every 2 weeks. Three patients had partial responses: one hepatocellular carcinoma, two cutaneous melanoma.

The data were produced by immunoSEQ multiplex PCR, yet TCRdb's version contains in-frame clones alone and is incomplete. The sample carries tens of thousands of clones, about 90% recorded once. The V gene's germline CDR1 is SGHAT and CDR2 FQNNGV. V lost 5 bases, J lost 4 bases, and 8 bases stayed unmatched. CDR3 size: 15 residues. In its sample, this clone was seen a few times. Its antigen is currently unknown. Patients were excluded for autoimmune disease history or systemic immunosuppression. Whole-study findings and limits: In the 0.1-3.0 mg/kg groups, partial responders showed among the lowest expansion.

This clonotype originated in an adult with an advanced solid tumor such as melanoma, head and neck, liver or kidney cancer. Material: CD4+ or CD8+ T cells sorted from blood, obtained in a trial of the OX40 agonist ivuxolimab. The chain joins TRBV11-2 to TRBJ2-3, with 8 positions matching TRBD2. The CDR3 spells CASSARQAGADTQYF. The CDR3 DNA reads as TGTGCCAGCAGCGCCCGCCAAGCGGGGGCAGATACGCAGTATTTT.